A selection of T cell receptor beta chains follows, all from one sample in a study of blood T cell repertoires in COVID-19. Some clones are missing from TCRdb's copy, which holds only in-frame ones; the method was immunoSEQ multiplex PCR. The repertoire holds roughly 160,000 clones, with about 85% as singletons. Sequenced input: peripheral blood. The receptors stem from a man between 60 and 75 years old with acute or convalescent COVID-19. Each CDR3 is given with its conserved first and last residue. The D gene is left open where the match is weak. Clone size is not always given. Where it is, it says once, few, many or a class for expanded clones.

V: TRBV19; J: TRBJ2-2; size: NA; D: TRBD2; DNA: TGTGCCAGTAGTTCTCACGGCACGGGACTAGCGGGAGGCGGGGGCACCGGGGAGCTGTTTTTT; CDR3: CASSSHGTGLAGGGGTGELFF
V: TRBV4-2; J: TRBJ2-3; size: NA; D: NA; DNA: TGTGCCAGCAGCCAAGACCCCGGGGGGCGATCAGATACGCAGTATTTT; CDR3: CASSQDPGGRSDTQYF
V: TRBV3-1/TRBV3-2; J: TRBJ2-7; size: once; D: NA; DNA: TGTGCCAGCAGCCAAGGGCCAGGGGAGAAGCAGTACTTC; CDR3: CASSQGPGEKQYF
V: TRBV6-5; J: TRBJ1-3; size: NA; D: NA; DNA: TGTGCCAGCAGTTACGGAGGGGTCTCTGGAAACACCATATATTTT; CDR3: CASSYGGVSGNTIYF
V: TRBV27; J: TRBJ2-5; size: NA; D: NA; DNA: TGTGCCAGCAGTTTATCGAGGCAGGGGTTAGAGACCCAGTACTTC; CDR3: CASSLSRQGLETQYF
V: TRBV27; J: TRBJ2-2; size: NA; D: TRBD1; DNA: TGTGCCAGCAGTTTTCTGACAGGGGGGACCGGGGAGCTGTTTTTT; CDR3: CASSFLTGGTGELFF
V: TRBV11-2; J: TRBJ1-2; size: NA; D: NA; DNA: TGTGCCAGCAGCCGTCTCCAGGTCATTTATGGCTACACCTTC; CDR3: CASSRLQVIYGYTF
V: TRBV5-4; J: TRBJ2-3; size: NA; D: TRBD2; DNA: TGTGCCAGCAGCTTAGCGGGGGCCTTCACAGATACGCAGTATTTT; CDR3: CASSLAGAFTDTQYF
V: TRBV2; J: TRBJ2-3; size: NA; D: TRBD2; DNA: TGTGCCAGAGGACTAGCGGATTTCACAGATACGCAGTATTTT; CDR3: CARGLADFTDTQYF
V: TRBV6-5; J: TRBJ1-1; size: NA; D: NA; DNA: TGTGCCAGCAGTTACCTTGGTGGAGCTGAAGCTTTCTTT; CDR3: CASSYLGGAEAFF
V: TRBV4-3; J: TRBJ2-3; size: once; D: TRBD1; DNA: TGCGCCAGCAGCCACGACAGGGGAAGCACAGATACGCAGTATTTT; CDR3: CASSHDRGSTDTQYF
V: TRBV19; J: TRBJ2-5; size: NA; D: NA; DNA: TGTGCCAGTAGTATCGGACAGGGAGGGGCAGAGACCCAGTACTTC; CDR3: CASSIGQGGAETQYF
V: TRBV7-9; J: TRBJ2-7; size: NA; D: TRBD2; DNA: TGTGCCACTGGGCGGGGGGCCTCCTACGAGCAGTACTTC; CDR3: CATGRGASYEQYF
V: TRBV27; J: TRBJ1-2; size: NA; D: TRBD1; DNA: TGTGCCAGCAGTACAAGACAGGGAGACTATGGCTACACCTTC; CDR3: CASSTRQGDYGYTF
V: TRBV6-5; J: TRBJ1-2; size: few; D: TRBD1; DNA: TGTGCCGGCGAACCGGGACAGGGAAGTAATGGCTACACCTTC; CDR3: CAGEPGQGSNGYTF
V: TRBV5-6; J: TRBJ1-2; size: few; D: TRBD1; DNA: TGTGCCAGCAGCCCGACAGGGGTCCCCAACTATGGCTACACCTTC; CDR3: CASSPTGVPNYGYTF
V: TRBV7-2; J: TRBJ1-1; size: few; D: NA; DNA: TGTGCCAGCAGCTTCCAGGGCATGAACACTGAAGCTTTCTTT; CDR3: CASSFQGMNTEAFF
V: TRBV6-5; J: TRBJ2-2; size: NA; D: TRBD1; DNA: TGTGCCAGCAGTCTCAGGGGGAGGGAGCTGTTTTTT; CDR3: CASSLRGRELFF
V: TRBV18; J: TRBJ2-2; size: few; D: TRBD1; DNA: TGTGCCAGCTCACGGGACAGGGGGCGAACCGGGGAGCTGTTTTTT; CDR3: CASSRDRGRTGELFF
V: TRBV5-4; J: TRBJ2-5; size: NA; D: NA; DNA: TGTGCCAGCAGCTTCCGGGACATCTCGGGGACCCAGTACTTC; CDR3: CASSFRDISGTQYF
V: TRBV5-1; J: TRBJ1-6; size: few; D: NA; DNA: TGCGCCAGCAGCTATAACCAGAATTCACCCCTCCACTTT; CDR3: CASSYNQNSPLHF
V: TRBV14; J: TRBJ1-1; size: once; D: NA; DNA: TGTGCCAGCAGCCCCGTGACAGGAGAGAACACTGAAGCTTTCTTT; CDR3: CASSPVTGENTEAFF
V: TRBV14; J: TRBJ2-3; size: NA; D: NA; DNA: TGTGCCAGCAGCGGGGGGATGGCGACACACACAGATACGCAGTATTTT; CDR3: CASSGGMATHTDTQYF
V: TRBV6-5; J: TRBJ2-5; size: NA; D: TRBD2; DNA: TGTGCCAGCAGGACTGGCGGGGGGATACAAGAGACCCAGTACTTC; CDR3: CASRTGGGIQETQYF
V: TRBV19; J: TRBJ2-3; size: NA; D: NA; DNA: TGTGCCAGTAGTATACAGGGGCGCTCGTTGTCAGATACGCAGTATTTT; CDR3: CASSIQGRSLSDTQYF
V: TRBV28; J: TRBJ1-2; size: once; D: NA; DNA: TGTGCCAGCAGTTTTAGGGGCTCTGGCTACACCTTC; CDR3: CASSFRGSGYTF
V: TRBV24-1; J: TRBJ2-5; size: NA; D: TRBD2; DNA: TGTGCCACCAGTGATCCCAGACTAGCGGGGGGGCCAGAGACCCAGTACTTC; CDR3: CATSDPRLAGGPETQYF
V: TRBV5-5; J: TRBJ2-5; size: NA; D: NA; DNA: TGTGCCAGCAGCTTCGGCAGGGGCCACCAAGAGACCCAGTACTTC; CDR3: CASSFGRGHQETQYF
V: TRBV3-1/TRBV3-2; J: TRBJ1-4; size: NA; D: TRBD1; DNA: TGTGCCAGCAGTCACGACAGGGGTAGTATTTTTGCTAATGAAAAACTGTTTTTT; CDR3: CASSHDRGSIFANEKLFF
V: TRBV21-1; J: TRBJ2-3; size: NA; D: NA; DNA: TGTGCCAGCAGCAATCTAGCGGGGGGGGCCCTAAACACAGATACGCAGTATTTT; CDR3: CASSNLAGGALNTDTQYF
V: TRBV11-2; J: TRBJ2-5; size: NA; D: NA; DNA: TGTGCCAGCAGCTTACGGGGATTCGTGGAGACCCAGTACTTC; CDR3: CASSLRGFVETQYF
V: TRBV6-5; J: TRBJ2-7; size: once; D: TRBD1; DNA: TGTGCCAGCAGTTACTCGAACAGGGGCTCCTACGAGCAGTACTTC; CDR3: CASSYSNRGSYEQYF
V: TRBV5-4; J: TRBJ1-2; size: NA; D: TRBD1; DNA: TGTGCCAGCAGCTTGGCTCGTGGGACAGGGGACTATGGCTACACCTTC; CDR3: CASSLARGTGDYGYTF
V: TRBV5-8; J: TRBJ1-5; size: NA; D: NA; DNA: TGTGCCAGCAGCTTGGGAGGACAGTTTAATCAGCCCCAGCATTTT; CDR3: CASSLGGQFNQPQHF
V: TRBV2; J: TRBJ1-1; size: NA; D: NA; DNA: TGTGCCAGCAGTCGACAGGAGGCAGACACTGAAGCTTTCTTT; CDR3: CASSRQEADTEAFF
V: TRBV4-2; J: TRBJ2-1; size: NA; D: TRBD2; DNA: TGTGCCAGCAGCCTACAGACTAGCGGGGTTGAGCAGTTCTTC; CDR3: CASSLQTSGVEQFF
V: TRBV5-5; J: TRBJ2-7; size: NA; D: NA; DNA: TGTGCCAGCAGCTTGGGGCAGTACTACGAGCAGTACTTC; CDR3: CASSLGQYYEQYF
V: TRBV27; J: TRBJ1-1; size: NA; D: NA; DNA: TGTGCCAGCAAACCCTCGGAGTACGCCACTGAAGCTTTCTTT; CDR3: CASKPSEYATEAFF
V: TRBV30; J: TRBJ1-2; size: NA; D: NA; DNA: TGTGCCTGGAGTGTGGGTCAGGGGATAGGGAATGGCTACACCTTC; CDR3: CAWSVGQGIGNGYTF
V: TRBV19; J: TRBJ2-4; size: NA; D: NA; DNA: TGTGCCAGTAGCTCGGGGGGGGACAGGGTCAGCATTCAGTACTTC; CDR3: CASSSGGDRVSIQYF
V: TRBV7-6; J: TRBJ1-4; size: NA; D: NA; DNA: TGTGCCAGCAGCTTCCAACAGGGCTTTAATGAAAAACTGTTTTTT; CDR3: CASSFQQGFNEKLFF
V: TRBV14; J: TRBJ2-2; size: NA; D: NA; DNA: TGTGCCAGCAGCCCCTGGACAGAATACACCGGGGAGCTGTTTTTT; CDR3: CASSPWTEYTGELFF
V: TRBV29-1; J: TRBJ1-1; size: NA; D: NA; DNA: TGCAGCGCCCTTTGGGGGGGGTCGGGCACTGAAGCTTTCTTT; CDR3: CSALWGGSGTEAFF
V: TRBV5-1; J: TRBJ1-5; size: NA; D: NA; DNA: TGCGCCAGCAGCTTGGACGGGAGGAATACGCCCCAGCATTTT; CDR3: CASSLDGRNTPQHF
V: TRBV30; J: TRBJ1-5; size: NA; D: TRBD1; DNA: TGTGCCTGGAGTATGACAGGGAATCAGCCCCAGCATTTT; CDR3: CAWSMTGNQPQHF
V: TRBV5-1; J: TRBJ1-2; size: few; D: NA; DNA: TGCGCCAGCAGCTTGGATGGAGTAGGGGAAGGCTACACCTTC; CDR3: CASSLDGVGEGYTF
V: TRBV19; J: TRBJ1-5; size: NA; D: NA; DNA: TGTGCCAGTAGTATTTCCCCTGCCAGACACAATCAGCCCCAGCATTTT; CDR3: CASSISPARHNQPQHF
V: TRBV12-5; J: TRBJ1-1; size: NA; D: NA; DNA: TGTGCTAGTGGTCTTGACACTGAAGCTTTCTTT; CDR3: CASGLDTEAFF
V: TRBV19; J: TRBJ1-1; size: NA; D: NA; DNA: TGTGCCAGTAGCTCAGGGTTTGATGGCACTGAAGCTTTCTTT; CDR3: CASSSGFDGTEAFF
V: TRBV27; J: TRBJ2-6; size: NA; D: NA; DNA: TGTGCCGTTAGGGGGATTGGGGCCAACGTCCTGACTTTC; CDR3: CAVRGIGANVLTF
V: TRBV19; J: TRBJ1-5; size: NA; D: NA; DNA: TGTGCCAGTAGTATACGCAGGGGCCAAAGCAATCAGCCCCAGCATTTT; CDR3: CASSIRRGQSNQPQHF
V: TRBV5-1; J: TRBJ2-3; size: NA; D: TRBD1; DNA: TGCGCCAGCAGCTTGGAAGGGGGCGCTTATACAGATACGCAGTATTTT; CDR3: CASSLEGGAYTDTQYF
V: TRBV5-1; J: TRBJ1-4; size: once; D: NA; DNA: TGCGCCAGCAGCTTAGCTAGGTCGAATGAAAAACTGTTTTTT; CDR3: CASSLARSNEKLFF